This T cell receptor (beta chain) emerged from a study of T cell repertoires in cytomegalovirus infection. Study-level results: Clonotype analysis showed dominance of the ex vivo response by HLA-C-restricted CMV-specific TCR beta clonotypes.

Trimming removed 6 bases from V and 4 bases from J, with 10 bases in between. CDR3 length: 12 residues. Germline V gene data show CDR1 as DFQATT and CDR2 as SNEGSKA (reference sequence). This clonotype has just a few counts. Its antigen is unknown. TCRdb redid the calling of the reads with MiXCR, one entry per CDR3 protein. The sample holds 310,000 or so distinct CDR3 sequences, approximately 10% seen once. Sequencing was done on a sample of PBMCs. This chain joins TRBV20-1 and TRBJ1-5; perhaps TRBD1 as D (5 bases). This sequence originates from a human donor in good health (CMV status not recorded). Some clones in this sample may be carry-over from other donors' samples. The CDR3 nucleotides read TGCAGTGCCGTCGACAGAAATCAGCCCCAGCATTTT. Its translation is CSAVDRNQPQHF.